The sequence of this TCR beta chain was determined in a study of T cell responses to AZD1222 COVID-19 vaccine. Study background: Second-dose recipients at about 4 or about 12 weeks were treated as one pooled group.

This table comes from immunoSEQ multiplex PCR, and its TCRdb copy is limited to in-frame clones, with some not included. The profile covers approximately 160,000 clones, with about nine tenths appearing a single time and about 1.4% taken by the ten largest. The length of the CDR3 is 16 residues. CDR1 is SNHLY, CDR2 FYNNEI, per germline. The V end was cut by 4 bases, the J end by 0 bases, with 16 bases between. Sequenced material: peripheral blood, taken on day 0 of AZD1222 vaccination. The V gene is TRBV2, the J gene TRBJ2-7; no clear D. The receptor comes from an adult in good health. The CDR3: CASSARLSRSSYEQYF. The CDR3 DNA sequence: TGTGCCAGCAGTGCCCGACTCTCTCGGAGCTCCTACGAGCAGTACTTC. The full variable domain, rest sourced from reference TRBV2 and TRBJ2-7, is EPEVTQTPSHQVTQMGQEVILRCVPISNHLYFYWYRQILGQKVEFLVSFYNNEISEKSEIFDDQFSVERPDGSNFTLKIRSTKLEDSAMYFCASSARLSRSSYEQYFGPGTRLTVT.